This passage covers 2 T cell receptor beta chains from one sample sequenced in a study of identical twins. From the 5' RACE reads, TCRdb called clonotypes with MiXCR, one entry per CDR3 protein. This sample has around 240,000 distinct CDR3 sequences, with approximately 7% found just once. Separately, the same data were catalogued under a study of yellow fever vaccine responses in identical twins.

Sequencing was performed on memory (CD45RO+) T cells sorted from blood. Receptors originate from a woman under 30 in good health.

This clonotype occurred once. The rearrangement joins TRBV18 to TRBJ1-1; D unclear. This CDR3 has 11 amino acids. Looked up from germline, CDR1 is KGHSH and CDR2 is LQKENI. V gave up 5 bases and J gave up 3 bases, with 4 bases separating them. The chain's CDR3 is CASSTDTEAFF. CDR3 nucleotide sequence: TGTGCCAGCTCAACAGACACTGAAGCTTTCTTT.

The chain is built from TRBV5-4 and TRBJ2-2; unclear D gene. The germline V and J ends were trimmed by 1 base and 4 bases, with 8 bases remaining between them. The CDR3 consists of 14 residues. Germline assignment: CDR1 SGHNT and CDR2 YYREEE (reference sequence). The CDR3 DNA reads TGTGCCAGCAGCTTGTTAGAGTCCACCGGGGAGCTGTTTTTT. Residues: CASSLLESTGELFF.